The 30 T cell receptor beta chains reported below all come from one sample, sequenced in a study of T cell responses to AZD1222 COVID-19 vaccine (TCRdb year 2021). Library prep was done by the immunoSEQ multiplex PCR assay. Entries here come from immuneACCESS through TCRdb and include only in-frame sequences with V and J called. Some clones fail to appear in such tables; in the studies checked, an unresolved V gene covers under half of the shortfall, and the cause of the remainder is unknown. The sample table records under 300,000 clones; 93% of these occur just once. Clones ranked in the top ten supply less than 0.65% of the sample. The time point label here, explained by the study, means: baseline before first vaccination. Sequencing was performed on peripheral blood, taken on day 0 of AZD1222 vaccination. The receptor set was obtained from an adult in good health.

V and J are TRBV7-9 and TRBJ1-1; 9 bases map to TRBD1. Looked up from germline, CDR1 is SEHNR and CDR2 is FQNEAQ (reference sequence). The CDR3 length is 14 residues. Trimming cost V 3 bases and J 4 bases; bases outside gene matches: 3. This CDR3 is CASSFGTGFTEAFF. The CDR3 nucleotides read TGTGCCAGCAGCTTTGGGACAGGGTTCACTGAAGCTTTCTTT.

V gene TRBV3-1 (or the pseudogene TRBV3-2) combines with J gene TRBJ1-4; no clear D gene. The germline V gene has CDR1 LGHDT and CDR2 YNNKEL (reference sequence). Trimming left V 4 bases short and J 10 bases short, with 16 bases between. This CDR3 has 14 amino acids. Here the CDR3 DNA reads TGTGCCAGCAGCCCTTCAGGCTCTACCGGAAAACTGTTTTTT. Encoded protein: CASSPSGSTGKLFF.

This clone was observed once. The chain uses TRBV9 and TRBJ2-5, with 9 bases matching TRBD2. This CDR3 comprises 16 residues. Unmatched junction bases numbered 8, after V lost 3 bases and J lost 2 bases. Germline assignment: CDR1 SGDLS and CDR2 YYNGEE. The DNA for the CDR3 is TGTGCCAGCAGCGCGAGGGCGGGGGGGATGCAAGAGACCCAGTACTTC. This encodes CASSARAGGMQETQYF.

This clone was recorded once. The chain carries TRBV19 and TRBJ1-3; possibly TRBD1 for D (5 bases). This CDR3 comprises 16 residues. Trimming left V 3 bases short and J 3 bases short, with 15 bases between. Germline V lookup: CDR1 LNHDA, CDR2 SQIVND (reference sequence). CDR3 sequence (DNA): TGTGCCAGTAGTATTGACGGGGCCTCGGGTGGAAACACCATATATTTT. Its translation: CASSIDGASGGNTIYF.

This clone was detected once. The chain employs TRBV3-1 (or the pseudogene TRBV3-2) and TRBJ1-2; D ambiguous. The germline CDR1 and CDR2 sequences are LGHDT and YNNKEL (reference sequence). This CDR3 has 12 amino acids. Trimming stripped 1 base from V and 4 bases from J, with 4 bases between. The CDR3 here is CASSQVPYGYTF. The CDR3 nucleotides read TGTGCCAGCAGCCAAGTACCCTATGGCTACACCTTC.

J is TRBJ1-1 and V is TRBV4-1; perhaps TRBD1 as D (5 bases). The CDR3 has 14 residues. The germline CDR1 and CDR2 sequences are MGHRA and YSYEKL. V was clipped by 4 bases and J by 2 bases, with 11 bases between them. CDR3 in DNA: TGCGCCAGCAGCCCTGGGGGGGGAAACACTGAAGCTTTCTTT. This sequence encodes CASSPGGGNTEAFF.

This rearrangement joins TRBV7-7 to TRBJ2-7; D unclear. The CDR3 runs 13 residues. Per germline, CDR1 SSHAT and CDR2 FNYEAQ (reference sequence). V was cut by 1 base and J by 2 bases, with 6 bases left in between. The CDR3 loop reads CASSLGGTYEQYF. The DNA for the CDR3 is TGTGCCAGCAGCTTAGGGGGTACCTACGAGCAGTACTTC.

The chain uses TRBV7-6 and TRBJ1-2; a possible D gene is TRBD1 (5 bases). Germline V CDR1 and CDR2: SGHVS, FNYEAQ. Trimming took off 1 base at V and 0 bases at J, with 12 bases between the two ends. This CDR3 comprises 16 residues. CDR3 loop: CASSLGPGRTNYGYTF. Here the CDR3 DNA reads TGTGCCAGCAGCTTAGGCCCGGGACGGACTAACTATGGCTACACCTTC.

The chain joins TRBV5-1 to TRBJ1-2; TRBD1 matches 9 bases. The J segment lost 8 bases and the V segment lost 4 bases, leaving 6 bases of the junction unmatched. CDR3 length: 13 residues. Germline CDR1 SGHRS, CDR2 YFSETQ. The CDR3 region is CASSIQGARGYTF. Here the CDR3 DNA reads TGCGCCAGCAGCATACAGGGGGCGAGGGGCTACACCTTC. Filled out from reference TRBV5-1 and TRBJ1-2, the complete variable domain reads KAGVTQTPRYLIKTRGQQVTLSCSPISGHRSVSWYQQTPGQGLQFLFEYFSETQRNKGNFPGRFSGRQFSNSRSEMNVSTLELGDSALYLCASSIQGARGYTFGSGTRLTVV.

The chain employs TRBV2 and TRBJ2-2; D may be TRBD1 (5 bases). V lost 6 bases to trimming and J lost 1 base, with 9 bases between them. From germline, CDR1 is SNHLY and CDR2 FYNNEI. This CDR3 is built from 14 residues. CDR3 in DNA: TGTGCCAGCAGGAAGGGGAAGAACACCGGGGAGCTGTTTTTT. This encodes CASRKGKNTGELFF. Together with reference TRBV2 and TRBJ2-2, the CDR3 gives the full variable domain: EPEVTQTPSHQVTQMGQEVILRCVPISNHLYFYWYRQILGQKVEFLVSFYNNEISEKSEIFDDQFSVERPDGSNFTLKIRSTKLEDSAMYFCASRKGKNTGELFFGEGSRLTVL.

The V gene is TRBV7-2, the J gene TRBJ2-6; D may be TRBD1 (6 bases). The CDR3 is made up of 17 amino acids. Germline V gene data show CDR1 as SGHTA and CDR2 as FQGNSA. The germline V and J ends were trimmed by 1 base and 2 bases, with 12 bases remaining between them. The CDR3 DNA is TGTGCCAGCAGCTTAGAGCGGACAGTTACTGGGGCCAACGTCCTGACTTTC. Residues: CASSLERTVTGANVLTF.

The V gene is TRBV20-1, the J gene TRBJ2-7; D remains ambiguous. The CDR3 length is 11 residues. Germline values: CDR1 DFQATT, CDR2 SNEGSKA (reference sequence). V lost 1 base and J lost 7, with 8 bases in between. CDR3 sequence (DNA): TGCAGTGCTAGAGCAGACCGGGAGCAGTACTTC. Protein product: CSARADREQYF.

In its sample, this clone was seen once. V gene TRBV7-8 combines with J gene TRBJ2-7; TRBD2 matches 11 bases. The J segment lost 4 bases and the V segment lost 5 bases, leaving 10 bases of the junction unmatched. Per the germline V gene, CDR1 is SGHVS and CDR2 is FQNEAQ. This CDR3 has 16 residues. CDR3 in DNA: TGTGCCAGCAGCGGGATCCTGACTAGCGGGAAATACGAGCAGTACTTC. It translates to CASSGILTSGKYEQYF.

The genes are TRBV7-2 and TRBJ2-5, with TRBD2 matching over 12 bases. This CDR3 contains 19 residues. Losses at the gene ends were 2 bases for V and 6 bases for J; bases not matched to a gene: 16. Germline V gene data show CDR1 as SGHTA and CDR2 as FQGNSA. In DNA form, the CDR3 reads TGTGCCAGCAGCTTATTGGCTAGCGGGAGGGCCTGGGCCCGGAAGACCCAGTACTTC. Protein: CASSLLASGRAWARKTQYF.

This chain joins TRBV4-1 and TRBJ2-7, with 9 nucleotides matching TRBD1. The CDR3 has 16 amino acids. Germline V gene sequence: CDR1 MGHRA, CDR2 YSYEKL. Losses at the gene ends were 1 base for V and 2 bases for J; bases not matched to a gene: 6. This chain's CDR3 is CASSQVGTGNPYEQYF. The CDR3 DNA sequence: TGCGCCAGCAGCCAAGTAGGGACAGGGAACCCCTACGAGCAGTACTTC.

The CDR3 loop reads CASSLGQGDEQYF. For the CDR3, the DNA is TGTGCCAGCAGCTTGGGACAGGGCGACGAGCAGTACTTC. V usage is TRBV5-4 and J usage is TRBJ2-7; 7 positions match TRBD1. Germline assignment: CDR1 SGHNT and CDR2 YYREEE (reference sequence). CDR3 length: 13 residues. Unmatched junction bases numbered 2, after V lost 0 bases and J lost 5 bases.

The chain has TRBV19 and TRBJ2-1; 7 nucleotides agree with TRBD1. Germline V gives CDR1 LNHDA, CDR2 SQIVND (reference sequence). The CDR3 has 15 residues. V trimming: 5 bases; J trimming: 5 bases; junction bases outside the gene matches: 9. CDR3 DNA sequence: TGTGCCAGTAGTCTACAGGGGATGCTAAACAATGAGCAGTTCTTC. The encoded protein is CASSLQGMLNNEQFF. Supplemented by reference TRBV19 and TRBJ2-1, the full variable domain reads DGGITQSPKYLFRKEGQNVTLSCEQNLNHDAMYWYRQDPGQGLRLIYYSQIVNDFQKGDIAEGYSVSREKKESFPLTVTSAQKNPTAFYLCASSLQGMLNNEQFFGPGTRLTVL.

The rearrangement joins TRBV5-4 to TRBJ2-1; TRBD2 aligns across 13 bases. This CDR3 has 17 residues. Germline-derived CDR1 and CDR2 are SGHNT and YYREEE (reference sequence). The ends lost 4 bases at V and 9 bases at J; junction bases unmatched: 13. The CDR3 DNA reads as TGTGCCAGCAGCATCAATTCCGGGACTAGCGGGGTAGGTGAGCAGTTCTTC. Encoded protein: CASSINSGTSGVGEQFF.

This clone came up a few times. The chain carries TRBV4-2 and TRBJ1-5, with D uncertain. CDR1 LGHNA and CDR2 YNFKEQ come from the germline V gene. Trimming removed 1 base at V and 2 bases at J, with 9 bases between. This CDR3 spans 15 amino acids. CDR3 DNA sequence: TGTGCCAGCAGCCAAGCCCTCGGGGGCAATCAGCCCCAGCATTTT. It translates to CASSQALGGNQPQHF.

This chain links TRBV5-1 with TRBJ1-2, with a tentative D call TRBD1 (6 bases). In germline, CDR1 is SGHRS, CDR2 YFSETQ. The ends were cut back, 3 bases at V and 14 bases at J, with 17 bases in the middle. The CDR3 consists of 12 residues. The CDR3 protein is CASSSQTTGSTF. The CDR3 DNA reads TGCGCCAGCAGCTCCCAAACGACAGGATCTACCTTC.

V usage is TRBV6-5 and J usage is TRBJ2-4; 7 nucleotides align to TRBD1. The CDR3 has 15 amino acids. Per germline, CDR1 MNHEY and CDR2 SVGAGI. J gave up 8 bases and V 2 bases, and 9 bases lay outside the gene matches. This chain's CDR3 is CASSYRGGAQDIQYF. The CDR3 DNA sequence: TGTGCCAGCAGTTACCGAGGGGGCGCCCAGGACATTCAGTACTTC.

The rearrangement links TRBV9 to TRBJ2-3, with 10 bases matching TRBD2. Germline values: CDR1 SGDLS, CDR2 YYNGEE. The V and J ends lost 0 bases and 2 bases, in that order; junction bases with no gene match: 6. The CDR3 covers 17 residues. The CDR3 bases are TGTGCCAGCAGCGTAGGGGCAGCGGGGGGGTTCACAGATACGCAGTATTTT. Amino acids: CASSVGAAGGFTDTQYF.

V usage is TRBV2 and J usage is TRBJ1-1, with a possible D match to TRBD1 (5 bases). This CDR3 has 15 residues. Germline V CDR1 and CDR2: SNHLY, FYNNEI. The V and J ends lost 2 bases and 3 bases respectively, with 13 bases between them. The CDR3: CASSEQGVPDTEAFF. The CDR3 DNA reads TGTGCCAGCAGTGAACAGGGAGTCCCGGACACTGAAGCTTTCTTT. Full variable domain (outside the CDR3, taken from reference TRBV2 and TRBJ1-1): EPEVTQTPSHQVTQMGQEVILRCVPISNHLYFYWYRQILGQKVEFLVSFYNNEISEKSEIFDDQFSVERPDGSNFTLKIRSTKLEDSAMYFCASSEQGVPDTEAFFGQGTRLTVV.

This chain uses TRBV19 with TRBJ1-2; TRBD1 matches at 7 bases. CDR1 is LNHDA and CDR2 is SQIVND in the germline V gene (reference sequence). This CDR3 spans 15 amino acids. The V and J ends lost 7 bases and 3 bases, in that order; junction bases with no gene match: 11. The CDR3 reads CASTKGARLDYGYTF. CDR3 nucleotides: TGTGCCAGTACGAAGGGGGCGCGGTTGGACTATGGCTACACCTTC.

The rearrangement uses TRBV5-1 and TRBJ2-5, with 7 bases lining up with TRBD2. This CDR3 is 14 amino acids long. In germline, CDR1 is SGHRS, CDR2 YFSETQ. The junction had 4 bases not matched to a gene; V was cut back by 3 bases and J by 2 bases. CDR3 sequence (DNA): TGCGCCAGCAGCTCGGGGGGAAGTCAAGAGACCCAGTACTTC. Its translation is CASSSGGSQETQYF.

The chain employs TRBV9 and TRBJ1-5; TRBD1 is a possible D gene (5 bases). Germline V gene sequence: CDR1 SGDLS, CDR2 YYNGEE. V dropped 3 bases and J dropped 2 bases, with 12 bases sitting between them. The CDR3 is 15 amino acids. The CDR3 here is CASSAQAGGNQPQHF. The CDR3 bases are TGTGCCAGCAGCGCACAGGCTGGAGGCAATCAGCCCCAGCATTTT.

This clone appeared once. The V call is TRBV3-1 (or the pseudogene TRBV3-2), the J call TRBJ2-7; 9 bases align to TRBD1. This CDR3 spans 14 amino acids. V was pared by 6 bases and J by 6 bases, with 9 bases of the junction left unmatched. Per the germline V gene, CDR1 is LGHDT and CDR2 is YNNKEL (reference sequence). The CDR3 spells CASRLTGGQGEQYF. The CDR3 DNA reads TGTGCCAGCAGATTGACAGGGGGGCAGGGCGAGCAGTACTTC.

V and J are TRBV28 and TRBJ1-2; 11 nucleotides align to TRBD1. Germline CDR1 is MDHEN and CDR2 is SYDVKM. Unmatched junction bases numbered 4, after V lost 5 bases and J lost 8 bases. The CDR3 sequence is 13 residues long. CDR3 sequence: CASSRTGGLGYTF. The CDR3 coding sequence is TGTGCCAGCAGTCGGACAGGGGGCCTGGGCTACACCTTC.

The chain uses TRBV19 and TRBJ1-6; 9 bases line up with TRBD1. V trimming: 10 bases; J trimming: 7 bases; junction bases outside the gene matches: 8. There are 14 residues in the CDR3. The germline V gene encodes CDR1 LNHDA and CDR2 SQIVND (reference sequence). The CDR3 bases are TGTGCCACCGAGGACAGGGGTATCAATTCACCCCTCCACTTT. It specifies CATEDRGINSPLHF.

A single count supports this clone. This rearrangement joins TRBV6-4 to TRBJ1-2; D ambiguous. The germline gives CDR1 MRHNA, CDR2 SNTAGT. Trimming stripped 0 bases from V and 3 bases from J, with 2 bases between. The CDR3 is made up of 12 amino acids. CDR3 region: CASSDSHYGYTF. The CDR3 nucleotides are TGTGCCAGCAGTGACTCTCACTATGGCTACACCTTC.